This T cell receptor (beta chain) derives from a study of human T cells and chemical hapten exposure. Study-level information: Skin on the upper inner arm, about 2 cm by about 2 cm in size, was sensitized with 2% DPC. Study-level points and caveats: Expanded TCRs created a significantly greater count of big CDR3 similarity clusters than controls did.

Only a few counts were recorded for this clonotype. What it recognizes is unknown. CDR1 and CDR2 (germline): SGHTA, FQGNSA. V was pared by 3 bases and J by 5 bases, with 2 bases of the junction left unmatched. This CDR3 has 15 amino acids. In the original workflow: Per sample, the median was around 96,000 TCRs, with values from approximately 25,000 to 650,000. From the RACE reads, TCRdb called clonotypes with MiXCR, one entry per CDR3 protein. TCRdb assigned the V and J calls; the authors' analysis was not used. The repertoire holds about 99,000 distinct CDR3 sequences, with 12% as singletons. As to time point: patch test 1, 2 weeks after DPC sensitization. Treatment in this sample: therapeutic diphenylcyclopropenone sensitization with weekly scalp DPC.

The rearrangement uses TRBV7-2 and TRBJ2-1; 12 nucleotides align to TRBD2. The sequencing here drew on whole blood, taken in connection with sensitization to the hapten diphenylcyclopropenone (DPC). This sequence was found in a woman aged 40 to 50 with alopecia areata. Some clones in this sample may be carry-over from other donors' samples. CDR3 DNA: TGTGCCAGCAGCTTGACTAGCGGGAGACACAATGAGCAGTTCTTC. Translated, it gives CASSLTSGRHNEQFF.